The source of this TCR beta chain is a study of graft-versus-host responses after intestinal transplantation. Study background: Each of the recipients got a multivisceral, liver-intestinal, or isolated intestinal transplant. Each recipient received anti-thymocyte globulin induction, then tacrolimus and steroids for approximately 3 years. Overall study findings and caveats: Graft-versus-host to host-versus-graft clonal ratios in allografts were high in patients with graft-donor T cell macrochimerism. The recipient marrow held GvH clones, and some of them showed up first in ileum or blood.

The assay was immunoSEQ multiplex PCR, and TCRdb's table has in-frame clones only and misses some. The data show 20,000 to 25,000 clones, with almost 85% seen just once and over 0.75% held by the top ten. Trimming cost V 1 base and J 3 bases, with 15 bases left between them. This CDR3 region has 16 residues. Looked up from germline, CDR1 is SEHNR and CDR2 is FQNEAQ (reference sequence). Worth noting for this clone: What it binds is unknown.

The TCR was taken from a human donor who was the organ donor for an intestinal transplant. The sequencing used unstimulated CD8+ T cells sorted from spleen or lymph node cells, collected before transplant. The gene calls are TRBV7-9 and TRBJ1-2; no clear D gene. The CDR3 is CASSLELGSLYYGYTF. CDR3 bases: TGTGCCAGCAGCTTAGAATTGGGCAGCCTCTACTATGGCTACACCTTC. Drawing the rest from reference TRBV7-9 and TRBJ1-2, the complete variable domain is DTGVSQNPRHKITKRGQNVTFRCDPISEHNRLYWYRQTLGQGPEFLTYFQNEAQLEKSRLLSDRFSAERPKGSFSTLEIQRTEQGDSAMYLCASSLELGSLYYGYTFGSGTRLTVV.